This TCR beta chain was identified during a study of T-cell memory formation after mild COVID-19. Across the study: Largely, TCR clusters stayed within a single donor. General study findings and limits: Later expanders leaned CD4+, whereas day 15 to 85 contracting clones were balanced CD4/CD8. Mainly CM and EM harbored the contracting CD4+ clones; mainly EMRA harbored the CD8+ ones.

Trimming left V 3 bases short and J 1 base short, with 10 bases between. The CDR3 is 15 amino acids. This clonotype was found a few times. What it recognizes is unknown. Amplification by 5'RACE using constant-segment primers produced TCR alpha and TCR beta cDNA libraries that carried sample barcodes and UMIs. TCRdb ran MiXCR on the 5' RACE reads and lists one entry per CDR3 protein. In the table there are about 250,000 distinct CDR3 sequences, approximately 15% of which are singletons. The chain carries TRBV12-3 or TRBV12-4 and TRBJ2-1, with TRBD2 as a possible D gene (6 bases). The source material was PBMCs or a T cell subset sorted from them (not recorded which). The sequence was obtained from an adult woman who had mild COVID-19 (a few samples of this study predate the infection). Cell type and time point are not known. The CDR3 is CASSFGGRSYNEQFF. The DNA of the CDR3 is TGTGCCAGCAGTTTCGGGGGACGGTCCTACAATGAGCAGTTCTTC.